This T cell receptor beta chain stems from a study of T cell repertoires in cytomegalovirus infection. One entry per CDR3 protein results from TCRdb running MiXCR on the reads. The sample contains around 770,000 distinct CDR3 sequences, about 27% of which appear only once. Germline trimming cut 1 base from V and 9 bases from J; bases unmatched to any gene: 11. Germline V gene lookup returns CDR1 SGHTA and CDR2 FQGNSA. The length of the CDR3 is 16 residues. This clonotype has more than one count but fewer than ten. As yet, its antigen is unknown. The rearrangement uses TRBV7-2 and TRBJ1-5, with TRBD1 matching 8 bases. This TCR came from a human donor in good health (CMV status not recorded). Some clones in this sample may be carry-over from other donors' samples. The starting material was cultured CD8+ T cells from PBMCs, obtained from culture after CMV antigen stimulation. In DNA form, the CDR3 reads TGTGCCAGCAGCTTAGGACACGGACAGGGTATAGGGCCCCAGCATTTT. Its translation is CASSLGHGQGIGPQHF.